This record looks at one TCR beta chain sequence and its context. Its cognate antigen is unknown. Assay: immunoSEQ multiplex PCR; the TCRdb copy retains only in-frame clones and omits some. The sample comprises 100,000 or so clones, approximately 87% of which are singletons, and about 3% rests with the top ten. The data are from a study of T cell responses to AZD1222 COVID-19 vaccine. The study, taken as a whole, reports: Repertoire sampling was restricted to post-peak T cell response timepoints. The CD4 TCRs associated with vaccination extended across spike and predominated at 160-218 and 743-854.

With V trimmed by 3 bases and J by 5 bases, 6 bases remained unmatched. Germline V CDR1 and CDR2: KGHSH, LQKENI. The CDR3 consists of 15 residues. The clonotype originates from an adult in good health. The source material was peripheral blood, sampled on day 0 of AZD1222 vaccination. The rearrangement uses TRBV18 and TRBJ1-2, with 10 positions matching TRBD1. The CDR3 loop is CASSPSGTGAYGYTF. The DNA of the CDR3 is TGTGCCAGCTCACCCTCCGGGACAGGGGCATATGGCTACACCTTC.